This TCR beta chain originates from a study of CD8 T cells in Susac syndrome. Whole-study findings and limits: Acknowledgment was made by the study that its TCR sequencing and HLA analysis involved a relatively small number of individuals.

A word on this clonotype: Its antigen is still unknown.

CD8+ and CD4+ T cells from blood underwent TCR beta sequencing. TEMRA cells were FACS-enriched, and CD8+ and CD4+ T cells were isolated negatively. RNA was extracted with the RNeasy kit, and a quantity of about 0.45 to 1 ug was reverse transcribed using random hexamers. TCRdb reanalysed the immunoSEQ multiplex PCR reads using MiXCR and keeps one entry per CDR3 protein. The data hold approximately 180,000 distinct CDR3 sequences, with about 94% observed a single time. The source of this sequence is a human donor with multiple sclerosis. Specimen: CD4+ T cells from PBMCs.

The CDR3 bases are TGTGCCAGCAGTGAAGGGGGACTCTCTGGAAACACCATATATTTT. This translates into CASSEGGLSGNTIYF. The rearrangement joins TRBV2 to TRBJ1-3; TRBD1 is a possible D gene (5 bases). The CDR3 loop spans 15 amino acids. V lost 1 base and J 0 bases, leaving 7 bases between the germline ends. Germline CDR1 reads SNHLY; CDR2 reads FYNNEI.